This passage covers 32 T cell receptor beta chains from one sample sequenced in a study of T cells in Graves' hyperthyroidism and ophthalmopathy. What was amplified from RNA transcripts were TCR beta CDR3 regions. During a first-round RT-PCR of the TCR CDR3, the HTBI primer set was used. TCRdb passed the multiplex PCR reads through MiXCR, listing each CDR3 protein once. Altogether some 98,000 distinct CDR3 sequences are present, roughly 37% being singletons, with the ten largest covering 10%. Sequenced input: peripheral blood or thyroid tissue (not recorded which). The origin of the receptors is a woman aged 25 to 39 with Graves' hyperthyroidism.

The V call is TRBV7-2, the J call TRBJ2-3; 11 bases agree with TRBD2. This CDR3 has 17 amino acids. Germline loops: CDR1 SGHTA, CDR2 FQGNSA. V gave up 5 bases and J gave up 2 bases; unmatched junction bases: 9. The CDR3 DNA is TGTGCCAGCAGCCGATGGGCGGGACTAGCGGTCACAGATACGCAGTATTTT. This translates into CASSRWAGLAVTDTQYF.

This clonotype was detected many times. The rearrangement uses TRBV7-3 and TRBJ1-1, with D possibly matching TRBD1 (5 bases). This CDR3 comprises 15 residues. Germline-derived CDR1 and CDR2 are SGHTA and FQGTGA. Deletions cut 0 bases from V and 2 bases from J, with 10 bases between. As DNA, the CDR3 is TGTGCCAGCAGCTTAACGGGGGGGGGTAACACTGAAGCTTTCTTT. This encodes CASSLTGGGNTEAFF.

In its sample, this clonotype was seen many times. In nucleotides, the CDR3 is TGTGCCAGCGGTTGGCGAGGGGATCAGCCCCAGCATTTT. Its translation: CASGWRGDQPQHF. The rearrangement links TRBV28 to TRBJ1-5, with D maybe TRBD1 (5 bases). CDR1 is MDHEN, CDR2 SYDVKM, per germline. Trimming left V 8 bases short and J 5 bases short, with 13 bases between. This CDR3 has 13 residues.

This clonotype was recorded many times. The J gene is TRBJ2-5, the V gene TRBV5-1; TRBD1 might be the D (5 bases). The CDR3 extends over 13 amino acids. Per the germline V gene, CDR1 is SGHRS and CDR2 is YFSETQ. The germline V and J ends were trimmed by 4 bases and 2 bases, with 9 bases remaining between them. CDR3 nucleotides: TGCGCCAGCAGCGGGGCAGGGCAAGAGACCCAGTACTTC. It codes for CASSGAGQETQYF.

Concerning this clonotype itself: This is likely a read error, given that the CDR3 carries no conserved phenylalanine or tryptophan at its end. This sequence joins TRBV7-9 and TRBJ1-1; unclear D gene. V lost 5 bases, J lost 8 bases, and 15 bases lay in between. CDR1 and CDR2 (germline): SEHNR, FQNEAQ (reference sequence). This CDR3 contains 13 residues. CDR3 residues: CASSPTPTEEAFS. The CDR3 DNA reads TGTGCCAGCAGCCCGACCCCTACGGAGGAAGCTTTCTCT.

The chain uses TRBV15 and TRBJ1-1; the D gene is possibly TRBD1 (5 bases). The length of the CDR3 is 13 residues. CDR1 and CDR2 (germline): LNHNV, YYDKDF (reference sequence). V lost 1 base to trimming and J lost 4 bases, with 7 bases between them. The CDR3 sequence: CATSRGGVTEAFF. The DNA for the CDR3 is TGTGCCACCAGCAGAGGGGGGGTCACTGAAGCTTTCTTT.

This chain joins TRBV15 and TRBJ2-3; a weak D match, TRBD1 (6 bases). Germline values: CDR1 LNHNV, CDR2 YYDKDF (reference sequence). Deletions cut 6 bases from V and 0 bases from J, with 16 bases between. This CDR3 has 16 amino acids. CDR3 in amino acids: CATRQGADSSTDTQYF. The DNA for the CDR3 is TGTGCCACCAGACAGGGCGCGGACTCTAGCACAGATACGCAGTATTTT.

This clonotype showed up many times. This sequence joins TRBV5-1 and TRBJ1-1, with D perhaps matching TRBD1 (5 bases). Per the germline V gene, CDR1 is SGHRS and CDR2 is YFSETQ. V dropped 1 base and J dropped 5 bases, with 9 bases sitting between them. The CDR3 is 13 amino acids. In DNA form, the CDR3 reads TGCGCCAGCAGCTTGCAGGGTAGTACTGAAGCTTTCTTT. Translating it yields CASSLQGSTEAFF.

This chain's CDR3 is CAWKLTSGGELFF. CDR3 DNA sequence: TGTGCCTGGAAACTGACCTCCGGCGGGGAGCTGTTTTTT. The chain couples TRBV30 to TRBJ2-2; no reliable D call. The V gene's germline CDR1 is GTSNPN and CDR2 SVGIG (reference sequence). The V gene lost 4 bases and the J gene lost 7 bases, with 13 bases spanning the gap. This CDR3 is 13 amino acids long.

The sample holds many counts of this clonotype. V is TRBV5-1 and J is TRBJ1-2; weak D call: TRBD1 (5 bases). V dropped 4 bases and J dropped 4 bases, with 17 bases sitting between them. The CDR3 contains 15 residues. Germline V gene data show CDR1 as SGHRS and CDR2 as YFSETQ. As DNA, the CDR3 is TGCGCCAGCAGCGCAGGAAACCAGGGTGGCTATGGCTACACCTTC. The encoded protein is CASSAGNQGGYGYTF.

The CDR3 protein is CATSSRDRGHYYGYTF. CDR3 DNA: TGTGCCACCAGCAGTCGGGACAGGGGGCATTACTATGGCTACACCTTC. V and J are TRBV15 and TRBJ1-2; 12 bases align to TRBD1. Unmatched junction bases numbered 5, after V lost 3 bases and J lost 3 bases. Germline CDR1 and CDR2: LNHNV and YYDKDF (reference sequence). CDR3 size: 16 residues.

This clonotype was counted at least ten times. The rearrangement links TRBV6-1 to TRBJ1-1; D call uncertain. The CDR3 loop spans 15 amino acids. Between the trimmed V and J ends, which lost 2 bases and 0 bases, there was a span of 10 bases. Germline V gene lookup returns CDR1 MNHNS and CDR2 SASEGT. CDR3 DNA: TGTGCCAGCAGTGAATTGGTGGGTTTGAACACTGAAGCTTTCTTT. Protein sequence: CASSELVGLNTEAFF.

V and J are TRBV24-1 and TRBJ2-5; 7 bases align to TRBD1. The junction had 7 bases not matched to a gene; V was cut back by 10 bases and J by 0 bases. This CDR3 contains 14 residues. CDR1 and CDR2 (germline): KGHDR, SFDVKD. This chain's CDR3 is CATSHRGNQETQYF. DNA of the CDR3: TGTGCCACGTCCCACAGGGGAAACCAAGAGACCCAGTACTTC.

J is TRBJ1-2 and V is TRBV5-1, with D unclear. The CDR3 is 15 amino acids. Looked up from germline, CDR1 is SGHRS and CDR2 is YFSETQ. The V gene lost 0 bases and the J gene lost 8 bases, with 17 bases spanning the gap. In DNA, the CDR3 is TGCGCCAGCAGCTTGGATGTATCGGGGAGATTCGGCTACACCTTC. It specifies CASSLDVSGRFGYTF.

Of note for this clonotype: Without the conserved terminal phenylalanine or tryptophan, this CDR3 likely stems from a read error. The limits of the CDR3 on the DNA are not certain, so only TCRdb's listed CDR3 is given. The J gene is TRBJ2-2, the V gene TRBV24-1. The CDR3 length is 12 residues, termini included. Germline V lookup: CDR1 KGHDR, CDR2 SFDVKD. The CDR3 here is CATGSNTGELTP.

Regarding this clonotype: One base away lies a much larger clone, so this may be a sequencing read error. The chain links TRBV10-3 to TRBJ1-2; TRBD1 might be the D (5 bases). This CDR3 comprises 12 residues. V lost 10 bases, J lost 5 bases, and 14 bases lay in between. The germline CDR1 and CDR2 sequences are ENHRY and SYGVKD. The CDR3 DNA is TGTGCCACGCTCGGGGGAGGGTATGGCTACACCTTC. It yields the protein CATLGGGYGYTF.

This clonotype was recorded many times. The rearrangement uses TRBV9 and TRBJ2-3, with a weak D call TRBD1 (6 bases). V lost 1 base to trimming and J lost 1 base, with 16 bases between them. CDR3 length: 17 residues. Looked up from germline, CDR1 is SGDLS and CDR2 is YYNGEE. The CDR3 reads CASSVTLPGVGTDTQYF. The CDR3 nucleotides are TGTGCCAGCAGCGTAACCCTCCCAGGGGTCGGCACAGATACGCAGTATTTT.

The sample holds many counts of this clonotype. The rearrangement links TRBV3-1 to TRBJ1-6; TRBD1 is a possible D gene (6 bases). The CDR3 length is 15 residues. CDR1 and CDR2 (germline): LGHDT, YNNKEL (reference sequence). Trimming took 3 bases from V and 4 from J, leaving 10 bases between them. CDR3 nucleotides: TGTGCCAGCAGCCAGCGGGACACGTATAATTCACCCCTCCACTTT. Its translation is CASSQRDTYNSPLHF.

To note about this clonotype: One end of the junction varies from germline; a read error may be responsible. The CDR3 nucleotides read TGCGCCAGCAAAGGGGGCACTGAAGCTCTCTTT. It codes for CASKGGTEALF. The V gene is TRBV5-1, the J gene TRBJ1-1; TRBD1 agrees at 7 bases. Germline lookup yields CDR1 SGHRS and CDR2 YFSETQ. The CDR3 loop spans 11 amino acids. Looking up the rest from reference TRBV5-1 and TRBJ1-1 gives the full variable domain: KAGVTQTPRYLIKTRGQQVTLSCSPISGHRSVSWYQQTPGQGLQFLFEYFSETQRNKGNFPGRFSGRQFSNSRSEMNVSTLELGDSALYLCASKGGTEALFGQGTRLTVV.

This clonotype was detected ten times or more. CDR3: CASSRDGLMEKLFF. The DNA of the CDR3 is TGTGCCAGCAGCCGGGACGGTCTAATGGAAAAACTGTTTTTT. The chain employs TRBV5-4 and TRBJ1-4, with D tentatively TRBD1 (5 bases). V shed 4 bases and J shed 8 bases, with 15 bases lying between them. This CDR3 is 14 amino acids long. The germline gives CDR1 SGHNT, CDR2 YYREEE (reference sequence).

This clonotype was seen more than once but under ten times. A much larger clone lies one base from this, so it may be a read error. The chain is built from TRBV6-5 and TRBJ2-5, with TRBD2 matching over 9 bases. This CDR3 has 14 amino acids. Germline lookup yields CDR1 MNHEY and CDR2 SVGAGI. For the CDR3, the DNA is TGTGCCAGCGGGGTTAGCGGGAGAGGAGAGACCCAGCACTTC. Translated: CASGVSGRGETQHF.

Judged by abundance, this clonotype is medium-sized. The CDR3 DNA sequence: TGTGCCAGAGGCTCTGGGGCCAACGTCCTGACTTTC. The encoded protein is CARGSGANVLTF. J is TRBJ2-6 and V is TRBV7-9; no firm D call. The CDR3 has 12 residues. CDR1 and CDR2 (germline): SEHNR, FQNEAQ (reference sequence). The germline V and J ends were trimmed by 9 bases and 0 bases, with 3 bases remaining between them.

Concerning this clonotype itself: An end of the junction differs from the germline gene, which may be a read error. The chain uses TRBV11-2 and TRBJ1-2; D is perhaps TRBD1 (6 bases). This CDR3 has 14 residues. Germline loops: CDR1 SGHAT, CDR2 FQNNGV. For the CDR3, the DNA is TGTGCCAGCAGCTGGTTAGGGGGGTACTATGGGTACACCTTC. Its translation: CASSWLGGYYGYTF.

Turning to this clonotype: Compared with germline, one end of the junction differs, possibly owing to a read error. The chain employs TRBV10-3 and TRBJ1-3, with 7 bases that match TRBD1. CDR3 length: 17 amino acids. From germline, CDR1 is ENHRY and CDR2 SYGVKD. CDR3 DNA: TGCACCATCAGTGACCCGGACAGGAAATACTCTGGAAACACCATATATTTT. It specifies CTISDPDRKYSGNTIYF.

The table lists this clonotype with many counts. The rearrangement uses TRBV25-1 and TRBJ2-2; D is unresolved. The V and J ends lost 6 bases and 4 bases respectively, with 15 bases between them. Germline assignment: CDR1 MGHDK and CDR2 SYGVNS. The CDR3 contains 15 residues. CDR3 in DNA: TGTGCCAGCAGCCCGCGAATAGGTTTCACCGGGGAGCTGTTTTTT. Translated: CASSPRIGFTGELFF.

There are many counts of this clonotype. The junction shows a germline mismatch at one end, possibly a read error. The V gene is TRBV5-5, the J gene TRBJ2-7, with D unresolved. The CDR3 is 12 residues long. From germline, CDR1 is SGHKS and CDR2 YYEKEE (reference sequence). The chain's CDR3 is CASSLASSEQYF. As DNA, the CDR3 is TGTGCCAGCAGCTTGGCATCCTCCGAGCAGTACTTC.

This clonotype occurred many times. CDR3 bases: TGTGCCAGCAGCCCCCTGTCGGAGCAAGGCTCTGGAAACACCATATATTTT. Its translation is CASSPLSEQGSGNTIYF. The V and J genes are TRBV9 and TRBJ1-3, with no clear D. In germline, CDR1 is SGDLS, CDR2 YYNGEE. The CDR3 has 17 amino acids. V shed 4 bases and J shed 0 bases, with 17 bases lying between them.

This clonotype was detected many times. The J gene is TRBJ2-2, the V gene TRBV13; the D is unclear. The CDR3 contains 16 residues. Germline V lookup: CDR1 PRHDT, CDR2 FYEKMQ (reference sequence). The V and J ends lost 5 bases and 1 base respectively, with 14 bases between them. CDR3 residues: CASSAMPDGNTGELFF. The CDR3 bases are TGTGCCAGCAGCGCTATGCCTGACGGGAACACCGGGGAGCTGTTTTTT.

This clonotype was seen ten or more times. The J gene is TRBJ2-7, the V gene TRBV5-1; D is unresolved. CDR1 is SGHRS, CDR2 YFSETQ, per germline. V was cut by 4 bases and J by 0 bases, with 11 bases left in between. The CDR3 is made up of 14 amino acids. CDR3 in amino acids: CASSRWTDSYEQYF. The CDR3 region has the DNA TGCGCCAGCAGCCGATGGACGGACTCCTACGAGCAGTACTTC. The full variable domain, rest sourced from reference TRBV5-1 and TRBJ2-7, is KAGVTQTPRYLIKTRGQQVTLSCSPISGHRSVSWYQQTPGQGLQFLFEYFSETQRNKGNFPGRFSGRQFSNSRSEMNVSTLELGDSALYLCASSRWTDSYEQYFGPGTRLTVT.

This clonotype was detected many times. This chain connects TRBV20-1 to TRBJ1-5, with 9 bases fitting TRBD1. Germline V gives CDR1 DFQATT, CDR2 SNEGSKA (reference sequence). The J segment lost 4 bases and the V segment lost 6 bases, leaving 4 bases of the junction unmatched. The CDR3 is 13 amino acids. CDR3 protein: CSARDRENQPQHF. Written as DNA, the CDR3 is TGCAGTGCCAGGGACAGGGAGAATCAGCCCCAGCATTTT.

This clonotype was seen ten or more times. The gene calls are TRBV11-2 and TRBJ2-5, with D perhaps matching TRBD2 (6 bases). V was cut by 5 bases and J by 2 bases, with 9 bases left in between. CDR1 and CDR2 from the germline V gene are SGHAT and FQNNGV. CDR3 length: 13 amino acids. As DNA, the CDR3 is TGTGCCAGCAGCCCGGGACTTCAAGAGACCCAGTACTTC. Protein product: CASSPGLQETQYF. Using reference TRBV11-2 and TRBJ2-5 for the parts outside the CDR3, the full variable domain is EAGVAQSPRYKIIEKRQSVAFWCNPISGHATLYWYQQILGQGPKLLIQFQNNGVVDDSQLPKDRFSAERLKGVDSTLKIQPAKLEDSAVYLCASSPGLQETQYFGPGTRLLVL.

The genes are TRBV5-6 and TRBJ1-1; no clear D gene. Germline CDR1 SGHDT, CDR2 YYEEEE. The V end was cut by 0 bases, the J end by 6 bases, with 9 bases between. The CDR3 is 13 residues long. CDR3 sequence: CASSLGLSSEAFF. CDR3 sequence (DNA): TGTGCCAGCAGCTTGGGTCTCAGCTCTGAAGCTTTCTTT.